The following is a TCR beta chain sequence with its context. Its antigen is undetermined. The source of the sample is a study of graft-versus-host responses after intestinal transplantation. At the level of the study: Recipients underwent multivisceral, liver-intestinal, or isolated intestinal transplants.

The study, taken as a whole, reports: Patients who carried graft-donor T cell macrochimerism also had high graft-versus-host to host-versus-graft clonal ratios in their allografts.

Produced via immunoSEQ multiplex PCR; TCRdb's table is partial and in-frame only. This sample has around 38,000 clones, with roughly four fifths found just once. Germline CDR1 reads SGHRS; CDR2 reads YFSETQ. After removal of 3 bases from V and 1 base from J, the junction contained 5 bases not matched to a gene. The CDR3 has 15 residues. V is TRBV5-1 and J is TRBJ2-5, with 8 bases identical to TRBD1. Sequenced material: PBMCs, taken 1070 days after transplant. This TCR was recovered from a human patient who received an intestinal transplant, so some T cells may come from the graft donor. CDR3 sequence: CASSSDRGLQETQYF. The CDR3 DNA reads as TGCGCCAGCAGCTCCGACAGGGGACTCCAAGAGACCCAGTACTTC.